Described below is a single T cell receptor (beta chain) sequence and its context. No antigen is known for it. Within the sample, other DNA sequences also encode this same CDR3. The record originates from a study of shared clonotypes between healthy human individuals. Study-level findings and limits: With four donors compared, roughly 5% of naive CD4 clonotypes were shared. Memory subsets generally showed smaller estimated richness than naive subsets did.

Naive CD8 cells comprised CD45RO-negative, CCR7-positively selected cells, excluding terminally differentiated effector memory CD45RA+ cells. The run depth of the assay was deep. Repertoires were generated with immunoSEQ multiplex PCR, while TCRdb's copy carries only in-frame clones and drops some. The repertoire includes about 2 million clones, roughly 95% of them detected once, and around 1% sits in the top ten. The V end was cut by 3 bases, the J end by 1 base, with 5 bases between. Germline CDR1 MNHEY, CDR2 SVGAGI. The CDR3 sequence is 13 residues long. This sequence was found in a young man in good health. This chain links TRBV6-5 with TRBJ2-3; D gene unclear. Sequencing used naive CD8+ T cells sorted from blood. This CDR3 is CASSYGGTDTQYF. CDR3 coding DNA: TGTGCCAGCAGTTATGGGGGCACAGATACGCAGTATTTT.